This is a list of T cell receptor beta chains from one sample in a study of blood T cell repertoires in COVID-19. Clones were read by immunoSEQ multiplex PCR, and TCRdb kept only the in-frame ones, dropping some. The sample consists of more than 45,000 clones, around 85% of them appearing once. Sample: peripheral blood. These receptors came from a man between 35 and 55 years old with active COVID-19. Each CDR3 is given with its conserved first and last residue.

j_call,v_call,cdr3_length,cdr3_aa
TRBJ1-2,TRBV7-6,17,CASSLAPTGTRHYGYTF
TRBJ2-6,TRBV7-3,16,CASSEGALSGANVLTF
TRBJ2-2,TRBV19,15,CASSRGQGNTGELFF
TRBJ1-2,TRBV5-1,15,CASSPGQTLGYGYTF
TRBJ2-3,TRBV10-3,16,CAISASSGVSTDTQYF
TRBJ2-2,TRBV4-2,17,CASSQSRQGWKAGELFF
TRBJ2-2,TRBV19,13,CASRLPAAGELFF
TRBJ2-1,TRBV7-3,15,CASSLPTTGGNEQFF
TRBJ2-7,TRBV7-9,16,CASSLDLAGIGYEQYF
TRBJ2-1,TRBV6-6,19,CASSLFAGGLPGPYNEQFF
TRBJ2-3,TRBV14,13,CASSRSGGLTQYF
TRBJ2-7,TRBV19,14,CASSPTGPVYEQYF
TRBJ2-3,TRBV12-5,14,CASGLGQATDTQYF
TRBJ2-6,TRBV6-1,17,CASSGQGPFSGANVLTF
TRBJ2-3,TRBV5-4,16,CASSLVRTSGVDTQYF
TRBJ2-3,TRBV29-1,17,CSVELMPGQRNTDTQYF
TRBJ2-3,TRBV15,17,CATSKRETITGTDTQYF
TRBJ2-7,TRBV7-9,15,CASSLGQGARYEQYF
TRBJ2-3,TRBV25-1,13,CAVESGSTDTQYF
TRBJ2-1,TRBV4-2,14,CASLPQTEDNEQFF
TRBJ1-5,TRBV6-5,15,CASRKTGNRNQPQHF
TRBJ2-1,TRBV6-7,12,CASSYSPDEQFF
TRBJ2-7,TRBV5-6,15,CASSLTLAGDEKQYF
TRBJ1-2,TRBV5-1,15,CASSLAAGGSYGYTF
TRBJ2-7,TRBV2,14,CASSEERDYYEQYF
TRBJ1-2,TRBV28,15,CASSLYQGQRYGYTF
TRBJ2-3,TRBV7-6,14,CASSLAGEGDTQYF
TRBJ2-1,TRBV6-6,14,CASSYREGYNEQFF
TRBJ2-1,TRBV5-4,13,CASSLGTGVGQFF
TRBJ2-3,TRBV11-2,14,CASSPDRGGDTQYF
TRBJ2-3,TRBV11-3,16,CASSGRGSRGTDTQYF
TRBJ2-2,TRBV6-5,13,CASSRTRTGELFF
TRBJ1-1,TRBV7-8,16,CASSRGAAAKGTEAFF
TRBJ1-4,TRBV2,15,CASSEDQGTNEKLFF
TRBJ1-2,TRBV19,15,CASSMDRGRTYGYTF
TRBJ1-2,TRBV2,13,CAAFPALNYGYTF
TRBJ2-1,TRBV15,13,CATSPRTLNEQFF
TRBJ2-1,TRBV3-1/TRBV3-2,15,CASSSGLTLYNEQFF
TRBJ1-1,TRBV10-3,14,CAITSEGGRTEAFF
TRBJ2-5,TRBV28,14,CASSPGRRPSPQYF